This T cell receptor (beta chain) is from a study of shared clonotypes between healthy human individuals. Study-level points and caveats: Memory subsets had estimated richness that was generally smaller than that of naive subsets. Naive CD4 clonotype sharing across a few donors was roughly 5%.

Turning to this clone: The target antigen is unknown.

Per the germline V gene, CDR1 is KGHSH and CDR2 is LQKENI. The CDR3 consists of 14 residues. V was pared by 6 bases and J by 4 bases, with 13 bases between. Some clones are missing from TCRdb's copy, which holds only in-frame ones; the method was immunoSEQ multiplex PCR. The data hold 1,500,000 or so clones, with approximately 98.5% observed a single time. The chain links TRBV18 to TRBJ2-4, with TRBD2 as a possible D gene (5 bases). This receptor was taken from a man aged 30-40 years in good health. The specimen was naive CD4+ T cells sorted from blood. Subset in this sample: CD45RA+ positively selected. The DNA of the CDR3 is TGTGCCAGCTCCCCCGGGAACCGAAAAAACATTCAGTACTTC. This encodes CASSPGNRKNIQYF.